The 3 T cell receptor beta chains given below trace back to one sample, sequenced in a study of CD8+CD57+ T cells in acquired aplastic anemia. Whoever was chosen for sequencing had shown CD8+CD57+ cell expansion by flow cytometry. Genomic DNA, the template, was used for profiling of the TCR beta VDJ and CDR3. MiXCR, run by TCRdb on the reads, gives a single entry per CDR3 protein. The profile shows around 290,000 distinct CDR3 sequences, approximately 57% of them singletons. What was sequenced was sorted CD4+, CD8+, or CD8+CD57+ T cells (not recorded which) from PBMCs. These receptors were obtained from a human donor with aplastic anemia.

This chain uses TRBV20-1 with TRBJ2-1; TRBD2 agrees at 15 bases. The CDR3 has 13 amino acids. Per germline, CDR1 DFQATT and CDR2 SNEGSKA (reference sequence). The CDR3 DNA follows: TGCAGCCCGGGACTAGCGGGGGGCACTGAGCAGTTCTTC. Translation gives CSPGLAGGTEQFF.

The chain has TRBV7-9 and TRBJ2-7, with a possible D match to TRBD2 (6 bases). CDR3 length: 14 residues. In germline, CDR1 is SEHNR, CDR2 FQNEAQ (reference sequence). The V end was cut by 7 bases, the J end by 3 bases, with 16 bases between. CDR3 sequence: CASTLGGRDYEQYF. As DNA, the CDR3 is TGTGCCAGCACTCTGGGAGGCCGGGACTACGAGCAGTACTTC.

The chain combines TRBV5-4 with TRBJ2-2; TRBD1 is a possible D gene (6 bases). V shed 4 bases and J shed 0 bases, with 10 bases lying between them. The CDR3 covers 15 residues. Germline CDR1 reads SGHNT; CDR2 reads YYREEE (reference sequence). The CDR3 nucleotides read TGTGCCAGCAGCCCGCGACAGGCGAACACCGGGGAGCTGTTTTTT. Translation: CASSPRQANTGELFF.